This T cell receptor (beta chain) stems from a study of blood T cell repertoires in COVID-19. Across the whole study: Material from acute and convalescent COVID-19 was sourced from the United States, Italy and Spain. PBMCs, B-cell-depleted T cells, or T cells were the source of the cDNA or gDNA that made up the material.

The V gene's germline CDR1 is KGHSH and CDR2 LQKENI. Trimming left V 1 base short and J 0 bases short, with 15 bases between. CDR3 length: 17 residues. This clone appeared a single time. Per the original data handling: Reference gene primer amplification in the assay estimated nucleated cell counts. The protocol was immunoSEQ multiplex PCR, while the TCRdb copy is restricted to in-frame clones and leaves out a portion. D and trimming were read from the DNA, whereas the V and J calls and clone size are those reported in that table. Counted here are more than 300,000 clones, 80% to 90% occurring once; the ten biggest clones make up nearly 6.5%. Seattle participants joined during active infection and were tracked over time.

This sequence originates from a woman aged 45-59 years with COVID-19, enrolled during active disease. Sequencing was done on a sample of peripheral blood. The chain employs TRBV18 and TRBJ1-2, with TRBD1 as a possible D gene (6 bases). The CDR3 nucleotides read TGTGCCAGCTCACCACTTTCGGACAGATCGGCTAACTATGGCTACACCTTC. It encodes CASSPLSDRSANYGYTF.